The following is a T cell receptor beta chain sequence with its context. The target of this receptor is not known. Base qualities were left out, and no much larger clone turns up one base away. According to the study, the label for this sample's treatment or condition signals: in vitro stimulation with specific CMV peptide epitopes to enrich CMV-specific T cells. The data originate from a study of T cell repertoires in cytomegalovirus infection (dated by TCRdb to between 2018 and 2021). About the full investigation: Alongside well-studied HLA-B-restricted epitopes, the peptide stimulations were aimed at recently identified HLA-C-restricted CMV epitopes, whose presentation resists viral immunomodulation. Because public TCR beta signatures pointed to carriage of CMV infection together with the matching HLA type, the HLA type of each donor mattered for the analysis.

The listed sequencing device is Illumina HiSeq 1500. TCRdb trimmed public reads at Q25 via fastp, called clones via MiXCR and kept in-frame beta chains. For every CDR3 protein sequence, its rows merge into one entry that carries the most common genes and DNA. In this sample the table shows 40,000 to 55,000 distinct CDR3 sequences, roughly a fifth of which occur a single time. The top ten hold 26% of the sample. Points the paper makes about the study in general: In both this cohort and an independent cohort of several hundred donors, the cumulative frequency of public TCR beta family members distinguished carriers of CMV infection plus the relevant HLA type. The ex vivo response was dominated by HLA-C-restricted CMV-specific TCR beta clonotypes, and the single most frequent clonotype in two of eight donors was supplied by these HLA-C-restricted clonotypes.

The germline V gene yields SGHVS for CDR1 and FNYEAQ for CDR2. Counted from cysteine to phenylalanine, this CDR3 has 15 amino acids. CDR3 DNA is the only sequence kept; it has 45 bases, read in frame from the first base. A distance of 15 bases separates the germline ends of V and J, which lose 1 base and 5 bases respectively. Material: CD8+ T cells from cultured PBMCs, obtained from culture after CMV antigen stimulation. Recombination connected TRBV7-6 to TRBJ2-7; the D gene could be TRBD1 or TRBD2, each one agreeing over 5 bases. This TCR came from a human donor in good health (CMV status not recorded). Some clones in this sample may be carry-over from other donors' samples. This receptor has the CDR3 CASSLVDREGDEQYF. The DNA reads TGTGCCAGCAGCTTAGTTGACCGGGAAGGGGACGAGCAGTACTTC. The full variable domain, with segments outside the CDR3 supplied by the reference TRBV7-6 and TRBJ2-7 proteins, appears as GAGVSQSPRYKVTKRGQDVALRCDPISGHVSLYWYRQALGQGPEFLTYFNYEAQQDKSGLPNDRFSAERPEGSISTLTIQRTEQRDSAMYRCASSLVDREGDEQYFGPGTRLTVT.